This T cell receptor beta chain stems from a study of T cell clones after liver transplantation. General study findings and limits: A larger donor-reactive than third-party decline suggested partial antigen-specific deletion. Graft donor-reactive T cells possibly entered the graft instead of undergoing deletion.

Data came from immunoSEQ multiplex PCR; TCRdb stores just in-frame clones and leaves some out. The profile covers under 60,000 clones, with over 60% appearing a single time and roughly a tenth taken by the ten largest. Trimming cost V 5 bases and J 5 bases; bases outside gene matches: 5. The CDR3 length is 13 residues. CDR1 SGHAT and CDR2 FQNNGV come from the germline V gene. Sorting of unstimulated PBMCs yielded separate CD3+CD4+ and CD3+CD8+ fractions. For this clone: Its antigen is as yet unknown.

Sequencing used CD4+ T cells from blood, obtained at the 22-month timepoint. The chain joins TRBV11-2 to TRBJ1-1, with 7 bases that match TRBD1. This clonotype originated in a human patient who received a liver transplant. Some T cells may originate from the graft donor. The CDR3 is CASSTGQDTEAFF. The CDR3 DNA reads TGTGCCAGCAGCACTGGACAGGATACTGAAGCTTTCTTT.